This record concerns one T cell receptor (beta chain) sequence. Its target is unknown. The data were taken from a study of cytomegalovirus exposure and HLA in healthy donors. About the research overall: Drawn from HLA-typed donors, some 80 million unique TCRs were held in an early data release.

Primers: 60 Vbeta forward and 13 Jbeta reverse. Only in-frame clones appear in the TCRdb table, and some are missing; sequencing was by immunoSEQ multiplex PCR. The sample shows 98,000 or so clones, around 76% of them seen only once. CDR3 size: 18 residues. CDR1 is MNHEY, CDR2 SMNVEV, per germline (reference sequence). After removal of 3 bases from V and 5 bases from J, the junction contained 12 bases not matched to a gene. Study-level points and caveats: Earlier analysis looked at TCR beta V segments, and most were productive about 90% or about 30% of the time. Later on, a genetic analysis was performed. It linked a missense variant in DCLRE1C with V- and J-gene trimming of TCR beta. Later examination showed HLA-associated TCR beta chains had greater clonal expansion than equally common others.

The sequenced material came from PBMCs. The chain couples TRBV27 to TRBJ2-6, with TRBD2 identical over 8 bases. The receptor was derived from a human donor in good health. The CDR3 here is CASSLTSGGRVRANVLTF. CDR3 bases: TGTGCCAGCAGTTTGACGAGCGGGGGCCGAGTTCGGGCCAACGTCCTGACTTTC.